Presented here are 10 T cell receptor beta chains from one specimen sequenced in a study of T-cell memory formation after mild COVID-19. TCRdb processed the 5' RACE reads anew with MiXCR; each CDR3 protein has one entry. Here the sample spans about 560,000 distinct CDR3 sequences, roughly a sixth being singletons. Sample: PBMCs or a T cell subset sorted from them (not recorded which). The receptors shown here come from an adult woman who had mild COVID-19 (a few samples of this study predate the infection). Cell type and time point are not known.

As concerns this clonotype: This sequence may be a read error, since a much larger clone differs from it by one base. The chain employs TRBV29-1 and TRBJ2-7, with D possibly TRBD1 on 6 matching bases. This CDR3 spans 15 amino acids. Germline V gene lookup returns CDR1 SQVTM and CDR2 ANQGSEA. CDR3 in amino acids: CSARAESTGYYEKYF. The CDR3 coding sequence is TGCAGCGCACGAGCAGAATCGACAGGATACTACGAGAAGTACTTC.

By proportion, this clonotype is medium-sized (0.01 to 0.1%). The J gene is TRBJ1-1, the V gene TRBV19; perhaps TRBD1 as D (6 bases). Germline V gene sequence: CDR1 LNHDA, CDR2 SQIVND (reference sequence). Trimming removed 3 bases at V and 4 bases at J, with 9 bases between. The length of the CDR3 is 13 residues. CDR3 loop: CASSIGGGTEAFF. CDR3 coding DNA: TGTGCCAGTAGTATCGGAGGGGGCACTGAAGCTTTCTTT.

V and J are TRBV6-5 and TRBJ1-2; 8 positions match TRBD1. The germline CDR1 and CDR2 sequences are MNHEY and SVGAGI. J gave up 4 bases and V 5 bases, and 3 bases lay outside the gene matches. The CDR3 is 13 amino acids. CDR3 sequence reads: CASSRTGSYGYTF. In nucleotides, the CDR3 is TGTGCCAGCAGTCGGACAGGGAGCTATGGCTACACCTTC.

As DNA, the CDR3 is TGCAGTGCTAGAGAGGGACAGGGGTATTTAGCCAAAAACATTCAGTACTTC. It is translated as CSAREGQGYLAKNIQYF. The rearrangement links TRBV20-1 to TRBJ2-4; 10 bases fit TRBD1. The CDR3 consists of 17 residues. The germline V gene has CDR1 DFQATT and CDR2 SNEGSKA (reference sequence). Trimming removed 0 bases from V and 0 bases from J; junction bases left unmatched: 5.

The J gene is TRBJ2-1, the V gene TRBV7-2, with 7 bases that match TRBD2. Per the germline V gene, CDR1 is SGHTA and CDR2 is FQGNSA. The CDR3 contains 17 residues. V gave up 6 bases and J gave up 7 bases; unmatched junction bases: 18. CDR3 DNA sequence: TGTGCCAGCAGTCCCTCACGGACTCGCGGGAGACGGAATGAGCAGTTCTTC. Residues: CASSPSRTRGRRNEQFF. The complete variable domain, with remaining parts taken from reference TRBV7-2 and TRBJ2-1, reads GAGVSQSPSNKVTEKGKDVELRCDPISGHTALYWYRQSLGQGLEFLIYFQGNSAPDKSGLPSDRFSAERTGGSVSTLTIQRTQQEDSAVYLCASSPSRTRGRRNEQFFGPGTRLTVL.

This chain connects TRBV4-1 to TRBJ2-5; D call uncertain. Deletions cut 0 bases from V and 4 bases from J, with 9 bases between. The CDR3 covers 14 residues. Per germline, CDR1 MGHRA and CDR2 YSYEKL. The DNA of the CDR3 is TGCGCCAGCAGCCAAGATCGGCAAGGAGAGACCCAGTACTTC. Protein product: CASSQDRQGETQYF.

In this sample, this clonotype turned up many times. V is TRBV20-1 and J is TRBJ2-2; 7 bases map to TRBD2. Germline-derived CDR1 and CDR2 are DFQATT and SNEGSKA (reference sequence). Trimming at V came to 1 base and at J to 2 bases, leaving 4 bases not matched to a gene. The CDR3 runs 15 residues. CDR3 sequence reads: CSARASGTNTGELFF. DNA of the CDR3: TGCAGTGCTAGAGCGAGCGGGACTAACACCGGGGAGCTGTTTTTT.

In this sample, this clonotype turned up a few times. This chain joins TRBV12-3 or TRBV12-4 and TRBJ2-7; D is unresolved. V was shortened by 2 bases and J by 2 bases, with 19 bases between the two germline ends. There are 17 residues in the CDR3. CDR3 sequence: CASSLSRSGRKTYEQYF. The CDR3 DNA reads TGTGCCAGCAGTTTATCCCGGTCGGGCAGGAAAACCTACGAGCAGTACTTC.

The V and J genes are TRBV14 and TRBJ2-1; 8 bases are a match to TRBD2. Germline V lookup: CDR1 SGHDN, CDR2 FVKESK. V lost 2 bases and J lost 9; bases outside the gene matches: 9. This CDR3 has 15 residues. CDR3 bases: TGTGCCAGCAGCCAACCCACGGGACTAGGGGTTGAGCAGTTCTTC. This encodes CASSQPTGLGVEQFF.

The V and J genes are TRBV15 and TRBJ1-5; D remains unclear. The length of the CDR3 is 15 residues. The V and J ends lost 1 base and 0 bases respectively, with 7 bases between them. The germline CDR1 and CDR2 sequences are LNHNV and YYDKDF (reference sequence). CDR3 residues: CATSRGRNSNQPQHF. In DNA form, the CDR3 reads TGTGCCACCAGCAGAGGTCGAAATAGCAATCAGCCCCAGCATTTT.